The 25 T cell receptor beta chains presented below share a single source sample, sequenced in a study of OX40 agonist ivuxolimab in advanced cancers. Profiled with immunoSEQ multiplex PCR; TCRdb holds only in-frame clones, not every one. The sample contains tens of thousands of clones, 85% to 90% of which appear only once. Sequenced here: CD4+ or CD8+ T cells sorted from blood, sampled in a trial of the OX40 agonist ivuxolimab. The receptor source for this set is an adult with an advanced solid tumor such as melanoma, head and neck, liver or kidney cancer.

The rearrangement uses TRBV10-2 and TRBJ1-2; TRBD1 matches 12 bases. Germline V gene sequence: CDR1 WSHSY, CDR2 SAAADI. This CDR3 contains 15 residues. V shed 7 bases and J 8 bases; nucleotides not matched to a gene: 11. Written as DNA, the CDR3 is TGCGCCAGCACCCCAGGGACAGGGGGCCGGGAAGGCTACACCTTC. It translates to CASTPGTGGREGYTF.

This chain joins TRBV29-1 and TRBJ2-3; D is perhaps TRBD1 or TRBD2 (5 bases each). Germline V gene lookup returns CDR1 SQVTM and CDR2 ANQGSEA. CDR3 length equals 13 residues. The V end lost 1 base, the J end lost 4 bases, and 9 bases lay between the germline ends. The chain's CDR3 is CSVEGGFADTQYF. DNA for the CDR3: TGCAGCGTTGAAGGGGGGTTCGCAGATACGCAGTATTTT.

This clone was detected only a few times. CDR3 in DNA: TGCGCCAGCAGCCCCATCGCCGTGGGGAACACTGAAGCTTTCTTT. Its protein is CASSPIAVGNTEAFF. This chain connects TRBV5-1 to TRBJ1-1; D call uncertain. V gave up 4 bases and J gave up 1 base, with 14 bases separating them. Per germline, CDR1 SGHRS and CDR2 YFSETQ. The CDR3 has 15 residues.

The V gene is TRBV4-1, the J gene TRBJ1-1; D is possibly TRBD1 (6 bases). V gave up 0 bases and J gave up 3 bases, with 14 bases separating them. Germline values: CDR1 MGHRA, CDR2 YSYEKL. This CDR3 contains 16 residues. CDR3 sequence (DNA): TGCGCCAGCAGCCAAGATTGGGAGCAGGGGTACACTGAAGCTTTCTTT. This codes for CASSQDWEQGYTEAFF.

For this clone: Other DNA sequences in this specimen translate into the identical CDR3. The rearrangement joins TRBV27 to TRBJ2-7; TRBD1 matches at 9 bases. V lost 4 bases, J lost 3 bases, and 4 bases stayed unmatched. Germline V gene sequence: CDR1 MNHEY, CDR2 SMNVEV (reference sequence). The CDR3 totals 14 residues. The CDR3 is CASSSPGQGYEQYF. CDR3 coding DNA: TGTGCCAGCAGTTCTCCGGGACAGGGCTACGAGCAGTACTTC.

The chain carries TRBV7-2 and TRBJ2-3; D possibly corresponds to TRBD2 (6 bases). The CDR3 is made up of 16 amino acids. Trimming took off 5 bases at V and 2 bases at J, with 17 bases between the two ends. Germline CDR1 reads SGHTA; CDR2 reads FQGNSA. DNA for the CDR3: TGTGCCAGCAGCCCGTGGCTAGCGACCACCACAGATACGCAGTATTTT. Protein: CASSPWLATTTDTQYF.

The V gene is TRBV19, the J gene TRBJ2-1, with a weak D call TRBD2 (7 bases). V lost 6 bases to trimming and J lost 2 bases, with 17 bases between them. There are 16 residues in the CDR3. Germline V gives CDR1 LNHDA, CDR2 SQIVND (reference sequence). CDR3 sequence (DNA): TGTGCCAGTAGCCCGCGGGGGCCCGGCCCCTACAATGAGCAGTTCTTC. Protein sequence: CASSPRGPGPYNEQFF.

The V and J genes are TRBV14 and TRBJ1-2, with a weak D call TRBD1 (6 bases). The germline gives CDR1 SGHDN, CDR2 FVKESK. CDR3 length: 14 residues. V gave up 0 bases and J gave up 8 bases, with 13 bases separating them. The CDR3 bases are TGTGCCAGCAGCCAAGATCTTAGCGGGGGCGGCTACACCTTC. Protein sequence: CASSQDLSGGGYTF.

V and J are TRBV19 and TRBJ2-1; 7 bases agree with TRBD1. Germline CDR1 and CDR2: LNHDA and SQIVND (reference sequence). The CDR3 contains 15 residues. Trimming removed 1 base from V and 6 bases from J; junction bases left unmatched: 6. The CDR3 nucleotides are TGTGCCAGTAGTATAGCGGACAGGTGGAGCAATGAGCAGTTCTTC. It encodes CASSIADRWSNEQFF.

V and J are TRBV7-3 and TRBJ2-1; 12 bases fit TRBD2. Germline loops: CDR1 SGHTA, CDR2 FQGTGA. The J segment lost 8 bases and the V segment lost 5 bases, leaving 7 bases of the junction unmatched. The CDR3 is 15 amino acids. The CDR3 bases are TGTGCCAGCAGCCCCAGGGCTAGCGGGGGGGATGAGCAGTTCTTC. Protein: CASSPRASGGDEQFF.

This sequence joins TRBV11-2 and TRBJ2-1, with TRBD2 identical over 12 bases. Germline CDR1 reads SGHAT; CDR2 reads FQNNGV. Trimming removed 1 base from V and 6 bases from J; junction bases left unmatched: 7. CDR3 length: 17 residues. The CDR3 spells CASSLGETSGRPNEQFF. For the CDR3, the DNA is TGTGCCAGCAGCTTAGGCGAGACTAGCGGGAGACCCAATGAGCAGTTCTTC.

The chain combines TRBV9 with TRBJ1-4; the D is unclear. Trimming left V 3 bases short and J 8 bases short, with 11 bases between. CDR1 and CDR2 (germline): SGDLS, YYNGEE. The CDR3 spans 13 residues. The CDR3 DNA reads as TGTGCCAGCAGCGGCCCCGGGGAAGAAAAACTGTTTTTT. Translation: CASSGPGEEKLFF.

The chain is built from TRBV5-1 and TRBJ2-3, with 8 bases aligning to TRBD2. CDR1 and CDR2 (germline): SGHRS, YFSETQ. The CDR3 has 16 residues. With V trimmed by 5 bases and J by 6 bases, 14 bases remained unmatched. This chain's CDR3 is CASRISGAPVVDTQYF. CDR3 coding DNA: TGCGCCAGCAGAATTAGCGGGGCACCCGTCGTCGATACGCAGTATTTT.

This chain connects TRBV5-6 to TRBJ2-7; TRBD2 aligns across 7 bases. V lost 0 bases to trimming and J lost 5 bases; unmatched junction nucleotides: 8. CDR1 is SGHDT and CDR2 is YYEEEE in the germline V gene. CDR3 length: 15 residues. CDR3 loop: CASSLGGGRIHEQYF. CDR3 DNA sequence: TGTGCCAGCAGCTTGGGGGGCGGGAGAATCCACGAGCAGTACTTC.

The chain carries TRBV4-1 and TRBJ2-5, with 8 bases matching TRBD2. The CDR3 covers 13 residues. Germline V gene lookup returns CDR1 MGHRA and CDR2 YSYEKL. The V segment lost 4 bases and the J segment 5 bases; nucleotides outside the gene matches: 3. CDR3 DNA sequence: TGCGCCAGCAGCCCCGGGGGGGCCGAGACCCAGTACTTC. Protein sequence: CASSPGGAETQYF.

This chain joins TRBV5-1 and TRBJ2-1, with 11 bases that match TRBD1. The CDR3 contains 13 residues. CDR1 is SGHRS and CDR2 is YFSETQ in the germline V gene. V lost 8 bases to trimming and J lost 8 bases; unmatched junction nucleotides: 6. CDR3 in DNA: TGCGCCAGTGGGACAGGGGGACGGGATGAGCAGTTCTTC. Amino acid sequence: CASGTGGRDEQFF.

Relative to its sample, this clone is medium-sized. The sample carries other DNA sequences with the same CDR3. The rearrangement uses TRBV27 and TRBJ2-7; D might be TRBD2 (7 bases). Germline V CDR1 and CDR2: MNHEY, SMNVEV (reference sequence). This CDR3 comprises 13 residues. The ends were cut back, 3 bases at V and 6 bases at J, with 12 bases in the middle. CDR3 nucleotides: TGTGCCAGCAGTTTTGGGGGGGCTGCCGAGCAGTACTTC. It translates to CASSFGGAAEQYF.

This chain connects TRBV27 to TRBJ1-1, with D uncertain. Trimming took off 7 bases at V and 2 bases at J, with 11 bases between the two ends. The CDR3 has 13 residues. The germline V gene encodes CDR1 MNHEY and CDR2 SMNVEV (reference sequence). CDR3 region: CASIGRANTEAFF. The CDR3 nucleotides are TGTGCCAGCATCGGGCGAGCAAACACTGAAGCTTTCTTT.

The chain links TRBV21-1 to TRBJ2-7; the table's D gene call, TRBD1, was not cross checked with the DNA. TRBV21-1 counts as a pseudogene. This CDR3 is 15 amino acids long. In DNA, the CDR3 is TGTGCCAGCAGCGACCGGGACAGGGGGCTTAACGAGCAGTACTTC. Translation: CASSDRDRGLNEQYF.

This clone was seen a few times. The chain links TRBV7-9 to TRBJ2-7; 7 bases fit TRBD1. This CDR3 is built from 16 residues. The V gene end was trimmed by 3 bases and the J gene end by 3 bases; junction bases not matched to a gene: 11. Germline V gene sequence: CDR1 SEHNR, CDR2 FQNEAQ (reference sequence). Written as DNA, the CDR3 is TGTGCCAGCAGCTTCCTGGGTACGACAGGGTTCTACGAGCAGTACTTC. Protein: CASSFLGTTGFYEQYF.

This chain joins TRBV18 and TRBJ1-5; D gene unclear. The CDR3 is made up of 14 amino acids. Germline V gives CDR1 KGHSH, CDR2 LQKENI. The V and J ends lost 3 bases and 2 bases respectively, with 8 bases between them. This chain's CDR3 is CASSPWIGNQPQHF. The CDR3 coding sequence is TGTGCCAGCTCACCCTGGATAGGCAATCAGCCCCAGCATTTT.

The chain recombines TRBV28 with TRBJ2-7; D unresolved. Trimming pared 4 bases from V and 2 bases from J, leaving 33 bases between. Germline assignment: CDR1 MDHEN and CDR2 SYDVKM. This CDR3 has 21 residues. CDR3 coding DNA: TGTGCCAGCAGTTGTGACCCCCTGCGTGGCAGATTAAAGGCATGCCCCTACGAGCAGTACTTC. Protein product: CASSCDPLRGRLKACPYEQYF.

The chain uses TRBV6-5 and TRBJ1-2; D is possibly TRBD1 (6 bases). CDR1 and CDR2 (germline): MNHEY, SVGAGI. This CDR3 spans 14 amino acids. V shed 2 bases and J shed 4 bases, with 11 bases lying between them. CDR3 nucleotide sequence: TGTGCCAGCAGTTACATACAGGGCTCCTATGGCTACACCTTC. Amino acid sequence: CASSYIQGSYGYTF.

The J gene is TRBJ2-5, the V gene TRBV14, with D hard to call. V lost 2 bases, J lost 3 bases, and 10 bases lay in between. The CDR3 extends over 14 amino acids. CDR1 is SGHDN and CDR2 is FVKESK in the germline V gene. CDR3 coding DNA: TGTGCCAGCAGCCAATACCGACGAGAAGAGACCCAGTACTTC. Translating gives CASSQYRREETQYF.

The V gene is TRBV5-1, the J gene TRBJ2-1; possible D gene TRBD2, 6 bases. Germline V gene lookup returns CDR1 SGHRS and CDR2 YFSETQ. Trimming cost V 1 base and J 7 bases, with 12 bases left between them. The length of the CDR3 is 14 residues. DNA of the CDR3: TGCGCCAGCAGCTTGCGGCGCGGGGAAAATGAGCAGTTCTTC. Translation gives CASSLRRGENEQFF. The complete variable domain, with remaining parts taken from reference TRBV5-1 and TRBJ2-1, reads KAGVTQTPRYLIKTRGQQVTLSCSPISGHRSVSWYQQTPGQGLQFLFEYFSETQRNKGNFPGRFSGRQFSNSRSEMNVSTLELGDSALYLCASSLRRGENEQFFGPGTRLTVL.